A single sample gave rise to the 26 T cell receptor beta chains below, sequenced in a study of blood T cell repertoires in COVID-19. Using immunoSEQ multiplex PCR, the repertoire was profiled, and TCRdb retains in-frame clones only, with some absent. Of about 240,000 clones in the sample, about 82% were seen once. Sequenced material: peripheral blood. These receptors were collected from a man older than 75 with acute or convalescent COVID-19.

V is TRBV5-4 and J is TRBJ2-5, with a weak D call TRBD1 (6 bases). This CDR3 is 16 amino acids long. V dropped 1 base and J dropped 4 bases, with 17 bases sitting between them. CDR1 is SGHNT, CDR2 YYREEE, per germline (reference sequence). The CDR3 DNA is TGTGCCAGCAGCTTGTCCCTTGCAGGGGCGGGAGAGACCCAGTACTTC. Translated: CASSLSLAGAGETQYF.

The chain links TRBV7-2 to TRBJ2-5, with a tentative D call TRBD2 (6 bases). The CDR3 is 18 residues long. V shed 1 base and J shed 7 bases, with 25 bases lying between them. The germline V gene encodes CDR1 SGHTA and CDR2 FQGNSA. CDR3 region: CASSLDPVLAFPARTQYF. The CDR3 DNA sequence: TGTGCCAGCAGCTTAGACCCTGTGCTAGCGTTTCCCGCCCGGACCCAGTACTTC.

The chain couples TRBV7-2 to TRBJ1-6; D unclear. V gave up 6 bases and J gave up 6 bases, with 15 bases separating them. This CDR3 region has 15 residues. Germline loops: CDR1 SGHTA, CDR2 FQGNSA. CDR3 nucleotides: TGTGCCAGCAGTTTATCCGGGATCTCTAATTCACCCCTCCACTTT. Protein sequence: CASSLSGISNSPLHF.

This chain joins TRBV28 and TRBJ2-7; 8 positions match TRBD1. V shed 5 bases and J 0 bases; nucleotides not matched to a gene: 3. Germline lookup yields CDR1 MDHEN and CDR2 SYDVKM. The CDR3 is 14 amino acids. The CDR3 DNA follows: TGTGCCAGCAGTGGACAGGGTTTCTCCTACGAGCAGTACTTC. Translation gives CASSGQGFSYEQYF.

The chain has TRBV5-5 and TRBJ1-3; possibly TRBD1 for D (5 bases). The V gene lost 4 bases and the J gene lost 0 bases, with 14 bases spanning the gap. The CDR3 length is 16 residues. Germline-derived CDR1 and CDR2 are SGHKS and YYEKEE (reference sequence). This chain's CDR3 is CASSIETDISGNTIYF. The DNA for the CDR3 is TGTGCCAGCAGCATAGAGACAGACATCTCTGGAAACACCATATATTTT.

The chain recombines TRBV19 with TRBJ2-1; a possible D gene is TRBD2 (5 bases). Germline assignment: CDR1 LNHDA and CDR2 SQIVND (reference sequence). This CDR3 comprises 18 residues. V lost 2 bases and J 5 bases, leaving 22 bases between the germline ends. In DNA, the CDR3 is TGTGCCAGTAGTATACGTATAAGCTCCCTAGGAGGCCACAATGAGCAGTTCTTC. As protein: CASSIRISSLGGHNEQFF.

CDR3 coding DNA: TGCGCCAGCAGTCCGAACCCACCGGAGTCAGGGCCGAACACTGAAGCTTTCTTT. Translated, it gives CASSPNPPESGPNTEAFF. V is TRBV23-1 and J is TRBJ1-1, with D possibly being TRBD1 (5 bases). TRBV23-1 is sorted into the ORF group, with uncertain function. The CDR3 totals 18 residues. The V end lost 4 bases, the J end lost 1 base, and 22 bases lay between the germline ends.

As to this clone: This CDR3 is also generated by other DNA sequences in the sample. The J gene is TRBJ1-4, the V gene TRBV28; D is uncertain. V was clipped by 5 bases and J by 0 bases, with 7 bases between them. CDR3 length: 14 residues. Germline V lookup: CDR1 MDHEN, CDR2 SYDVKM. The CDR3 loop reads CASSITATNEKLFF. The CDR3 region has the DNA TGTGCCAGCAGTATAACAGCAACTAATGAAAAACTGTTTTTT.

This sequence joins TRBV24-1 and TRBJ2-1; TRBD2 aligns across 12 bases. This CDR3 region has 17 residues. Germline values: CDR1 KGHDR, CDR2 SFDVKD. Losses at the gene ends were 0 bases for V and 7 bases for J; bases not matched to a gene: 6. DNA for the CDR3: TGTGCCACCAGTGATTTGGGGGCTAGCGGGAGGGGTAATGAGCAGTTCTTC. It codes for CATSDLGASGRGNEQFF.

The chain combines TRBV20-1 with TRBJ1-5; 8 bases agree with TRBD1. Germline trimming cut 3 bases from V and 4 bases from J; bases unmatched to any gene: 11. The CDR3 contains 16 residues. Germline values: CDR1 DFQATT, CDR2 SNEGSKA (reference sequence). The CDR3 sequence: CSASPPRTGRNQPQHF. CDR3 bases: TGCAGTGCTAGTCCTCCCAGGACAGGGAGAAATCAGCCCCAGCATTTT.

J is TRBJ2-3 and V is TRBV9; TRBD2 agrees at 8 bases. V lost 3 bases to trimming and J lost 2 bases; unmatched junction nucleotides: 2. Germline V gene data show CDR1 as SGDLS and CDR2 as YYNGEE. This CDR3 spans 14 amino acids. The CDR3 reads CASSGGGPTDTQYF. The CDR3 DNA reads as TGTGCCAGCAGCGGCGGGGGGCCCACAGATACGCAGTATTTT.

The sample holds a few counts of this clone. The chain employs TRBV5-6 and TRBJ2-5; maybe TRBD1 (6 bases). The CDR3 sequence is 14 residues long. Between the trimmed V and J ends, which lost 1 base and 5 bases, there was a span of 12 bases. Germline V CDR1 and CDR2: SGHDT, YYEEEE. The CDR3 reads CASSLMQGMETQYF. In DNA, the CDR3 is TGTGCCAGCAGCTTGATGCAGGGGATGGAGACCCAGTACTTC.

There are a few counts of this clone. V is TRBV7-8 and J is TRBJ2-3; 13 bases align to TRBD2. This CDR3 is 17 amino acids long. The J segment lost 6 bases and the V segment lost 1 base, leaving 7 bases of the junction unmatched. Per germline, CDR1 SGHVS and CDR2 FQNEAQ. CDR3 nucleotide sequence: TGTGCCAGCAGCTTAGAGTGGATGACTAGCGGGGGGGATACGCAGTATTTT. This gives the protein CASSLEWMTSGGDTQYF.

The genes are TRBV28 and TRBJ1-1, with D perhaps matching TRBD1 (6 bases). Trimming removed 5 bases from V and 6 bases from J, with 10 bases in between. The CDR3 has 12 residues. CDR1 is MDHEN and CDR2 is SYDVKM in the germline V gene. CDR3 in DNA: TGTGCCAGCAGTACTACAGGGCCTGAAGCTTTCTTT. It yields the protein CASSTTGPEAFF.

The CDR3 here is CASSRTANTEAFF. DNA for the CDR3: TGTGCCAGCAGTCGGACAGCGAACACTGAAGCTTTCTTT. The chain combines TRBV2 with TRBJ1-1; D perhaps matches TRBD1 (6 bases). Trimming left V 5 bases short and J 1 base short, with 8 bases between. The CDR3 loop spans 13 amino acids. Germline CDR1 is SNHLY and CDR2 is FYNNEI. The full variable domain, rest sourced from reference TRBV2 and TRBJ1-1, is EPEVTQTPSHQVTQMGQEVILRCVPISNHLYFYWYRQILGQKVEFLVSFYNNEISEKSEIFDDQFSVERPDGSNFTLKIRSTKLEDSAMYFCASSRTANTEAFFGQGTRLTVV.

The CDR3 nucleotides are TGCGCCAGCAGCTTGATCGCTGGGGCAGGGGAAAAACTGTTTTTT. It codes for CASSLIAGAGEKLFF. This sequence joins TRBV5-1 and TRBJ1-4; D perhaps matches TRBD1 (5 bases). The CDR3 totals 15 residues. Trimming pared 1 base from V and 8 bases from J, leaving 15 bases between. Germline-derived CDR1 and CDR2 are SGHRS and YFSETQ.

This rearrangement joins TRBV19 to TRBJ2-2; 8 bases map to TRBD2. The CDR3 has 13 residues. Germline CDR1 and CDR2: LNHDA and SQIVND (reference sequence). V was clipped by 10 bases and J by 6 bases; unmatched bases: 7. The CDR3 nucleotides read TGTGCCACAGGGCGGGGGGCTGCCGGGGAGCTGTTTTTT. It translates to CATGRGAAGELFF.

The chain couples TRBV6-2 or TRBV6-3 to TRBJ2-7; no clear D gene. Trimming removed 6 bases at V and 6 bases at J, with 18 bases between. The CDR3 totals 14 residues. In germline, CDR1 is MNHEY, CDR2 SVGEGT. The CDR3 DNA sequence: TGTGCCAGCAGCCTCAATCCCCCAGTCCTCGAGCAGTACTTC. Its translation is CASSLNPPVLEQYF.

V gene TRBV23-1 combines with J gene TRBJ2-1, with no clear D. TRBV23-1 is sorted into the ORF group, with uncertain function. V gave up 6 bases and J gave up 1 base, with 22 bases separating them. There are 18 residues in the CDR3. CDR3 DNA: TGCGCCAGCAGCCCCCGATGGGCTCGGCCACCTTCCTACAATGAGCAGTTCTTC. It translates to CASSPRWARPPSYNEQFF.

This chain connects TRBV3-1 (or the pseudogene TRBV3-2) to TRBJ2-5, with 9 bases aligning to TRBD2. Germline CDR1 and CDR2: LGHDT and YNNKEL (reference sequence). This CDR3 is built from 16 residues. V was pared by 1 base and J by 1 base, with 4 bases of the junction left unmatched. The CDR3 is CASSQVTAGGQETQYF. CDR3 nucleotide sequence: TGTGCCAGCAGCCAAGTTACAGCGGGGGGCCAAGAGACCCAGTACTTC.

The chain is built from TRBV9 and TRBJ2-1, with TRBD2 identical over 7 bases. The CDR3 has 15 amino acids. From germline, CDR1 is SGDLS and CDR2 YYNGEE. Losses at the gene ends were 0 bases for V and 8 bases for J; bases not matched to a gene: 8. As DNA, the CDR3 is TGTGCCAGCAGCGTAGAACTAGCGCCCACAGATGAGCAGTTCTTC. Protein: CASSVELAPTDEQFF.

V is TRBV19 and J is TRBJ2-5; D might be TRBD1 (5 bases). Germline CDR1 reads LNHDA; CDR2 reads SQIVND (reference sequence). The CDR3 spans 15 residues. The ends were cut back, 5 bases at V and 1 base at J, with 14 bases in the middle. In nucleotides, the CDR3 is TGTGCCAGTAGTCCCTTCGACAGTTTCCAAGAGACCCAGTACTTC. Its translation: CASSPFDSFQETQYF.

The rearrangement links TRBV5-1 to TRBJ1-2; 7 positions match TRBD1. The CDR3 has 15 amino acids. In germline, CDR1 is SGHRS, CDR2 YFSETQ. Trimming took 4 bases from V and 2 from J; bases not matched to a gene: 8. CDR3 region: CASSPGQPMNYGYTF. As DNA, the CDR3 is TGCGCCAGCAGCCCGGGACAGCCGATGAACTATGGCTACACCTTC. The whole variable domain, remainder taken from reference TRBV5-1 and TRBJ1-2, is KAGVTQTPRYLIKTRGQQVTLSCSPISGHRSVSWYQQTPGQGLQFLFEYFSETQRNKGNFPGRFSGRQFSNSRSEMNVSTLELGDSALYLCASSPGQPMNYGYTFGSGTRLTVV.

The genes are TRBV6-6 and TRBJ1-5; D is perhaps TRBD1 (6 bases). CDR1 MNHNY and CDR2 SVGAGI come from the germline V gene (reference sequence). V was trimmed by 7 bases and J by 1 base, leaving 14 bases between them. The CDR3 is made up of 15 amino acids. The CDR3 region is CASKRGRESNQPQHF. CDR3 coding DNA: TGTGCCAGCAAGAGGGGGAGGGAAAGCAATCAGCCCCAGCATTTT.

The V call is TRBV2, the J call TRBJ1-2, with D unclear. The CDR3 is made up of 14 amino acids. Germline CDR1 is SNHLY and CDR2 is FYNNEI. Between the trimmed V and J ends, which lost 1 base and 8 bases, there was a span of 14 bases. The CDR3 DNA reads TGTGCCAGCAGTGAAGGGCCAGCGGGAGGGGGCTACACCTTC. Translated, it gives CASSEGPAGGGYTF.

Written as DNA, the CDR3 is TGTGCCAGCAGTTACTCCTTGGCAGGGGAGTATCAGCCCCAGCATTTT. Its translation is CASSYSLAGEYQPQHF. The chain uses TRBV6-5 and TRBJ1-5; the D gene is possibly TRBD1 (6 bases). Germline V gene lookup returns CDR1 MNHEY and CDR2 SVGAGI. The V gene lost 0 bases and the J gene lost 5 bases, with 14 bases spanning the gap. This CDR3 is built from 16 residues.